This T cell receptor beta chain was observed in a study of blood T cell repertoires in COVID-19. As for the study in general: There were acute and convalescent COVID-19 samples, and they came from the United States, Italy and Spain.

This clone was counted between two and nine times. Original analysis: Amplifying reference gene primers gave estimates of nucleated cell counts. Sequenced by immunoSEQ multiplex PCR; TCRdb stores in-frame clones only, minus some. The V and J calls and clone size were taken over from that table, and D and trimming were inferred from the DNA. The sample records about 130,000 clones, around 70% being singletons. Seattle participants joined during active infection and were tracked over time. CDR3 length: 14 amino acids. Trimming took off 0 bases at V and 8 bases at J, with 9 bases between the two ends. Looked up from germline, CDR1 is SGHRS and CDR2 is YFSETQ.

The source of this sequence is a man aged 80 or over with COVID-19, enrolled during active disease. The chain employs TRBV5-1 and TRBJ1-6; no clear D. Sequenced input: peripheral blood. The CDR3 sequence: CASSLEQRDSPLHF. As DNA, the CDR3 is TGCGCCAGCAGCTTGGAACAGAGGGATTCACCCCTCCACTTT.